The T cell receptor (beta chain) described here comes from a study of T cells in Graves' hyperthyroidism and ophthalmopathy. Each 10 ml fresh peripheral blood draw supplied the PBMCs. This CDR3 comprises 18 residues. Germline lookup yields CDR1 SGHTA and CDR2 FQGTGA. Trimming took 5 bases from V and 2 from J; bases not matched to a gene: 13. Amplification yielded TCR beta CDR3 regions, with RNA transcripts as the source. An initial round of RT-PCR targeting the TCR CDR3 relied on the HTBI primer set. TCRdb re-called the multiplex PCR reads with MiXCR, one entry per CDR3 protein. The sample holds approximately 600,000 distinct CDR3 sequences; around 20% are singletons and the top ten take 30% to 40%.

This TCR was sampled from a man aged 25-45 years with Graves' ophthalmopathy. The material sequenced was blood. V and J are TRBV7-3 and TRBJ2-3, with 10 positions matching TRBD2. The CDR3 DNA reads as TGTGCCAGCAGCCCAGGAAGACTAGCGGGCGCCTCCACAGATACGCAGTATTTT. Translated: CASSPGRLAGASTDTQYF.